The 5 T cell receptor beta chains below come from one sample, sequenced in a study of T cell changes during pregnancy in multiple sclerosis. Profiled with immunoSEQ multiplex PCR; TCRdb holds only in-frame clones, not every one. The data contain under 75,000 clones, about 90% of them singletons. This sample comprised peripheral blood, obtained in the third trimester of pregnancy. The source is a female donor in good health, enrolled as a control in a pregnancy study.

About this clone: The junction and the germline gene differ at one end; a read error may be behind it. The CDR3 here is CASSLRTGRGEKLFF. CDR3 DNA sequence: TGTGCTAGCAGCTTAAGGACAGGCAGGGGTGAAAAACTGTTTTTT. This chain connects TRBV7-7 to TRBJ1-4, with 7 bases that match TRBD1. The CDR3 consists of 15 residues. Germline values: CDR1 SSHAT, CDR2 FNYEAQ (reference sequence).

CDR3 nucleotide sequence: TGTGCCAGCGGACAGTTAAGAAAGCCCCAGCATTTT. It encodes CASGQLRKPQHF. The chain carries TRBV27 and TRBJ1-5; possible D gene TRBD1, 6 bases. Germline V CDR1 and CDR2: MNHEY, SMNVEV (reference sequence). The CDR3 consists of 12 residues. V was shortened by 8 bases and J by 8 bases, with 13 bases between the two germline ends.

This CDR3 is CASSRQVSDYEQYF. The CDR3 DNA is TGTGCCAGTAGTAGACAGGTCTCCGACTACGAGCAGTACTTC. J is TRBJ2-7 and V is TRBV19; perhaps TRBD1 as D (6 bases). Deletions cut 4 bases from V and 3 bases from J, with 13 bases between. This CDR3 comprises 14 residues. Looked up from germline, CDR1 is LNHDA and CDR2 is SQIVND (reference sequence).

This clone was seen a handful of times. This CDR3 reads CASSLLRLGPQHF. The CDR3 coding sequence is TGTGCCAGCAGCTTATTGAGACTCGGGCCCCAGCATTTT. The chain uses TRBV7-9 and TRBJ1-5; D unclear. Between the trimmed V and J ends, which lost 2 bases and 9 bases, there was a span of 11 bases. This CDR3 is built from 13 residues. Germline CDR1 SEHNR, CDR2 FQNEAQ (reference sequence).

This chain uses TRBV5-4 with TRBJ1-3; no clear D gene. The germline V and J ends were trimmed by 4 bases and 4 bases, with 18 bases remaining between them. The CDR3 runs to 16 residues. The V gene's germline CDR1 is SGHNT and CDR2 YYREEE (reference sequence). The CDR3 coding sequence is TGTGCCAGCAGCCACACCGCGGGTACGGGCGGAAACACCATATATTTT. Its protein product is CASSHTAGTGGNTIYF.